This T cell receptor beta chain is drawn from a study of blood T cells in healthy people across ages. It was with a sample-barcoded 5' primer and a J-beta primer mix that a second PCR of about 7 to 12 cycles was run. Carrying 12 random nucleotides, a template-switch adaptor labeled each individual cDNA molecule. MiXCR, applied by TCRdb to the 5' RACE reads, yields one record per CDR3 protein. In the table there are roughly 1.5 million distinct CDR3 sequences, about 45% of which are singletons. This clonotype was observed many times. Its ends do not fully match the called genes, so a read error is possible. CDR3 length: 13 residues. In germline, CDR1 is MGHRA, CDR2 YSYEKL.

The sequencing sample was made of blood. This sequence was found in a woman younger than 35 in good health. The J gene is TRBJ2-7, the V gene TRBV4-1; the match to TRBD2 covers 7 bases. Here the CDR3 DNA reads TGTGCCAGCAGCGGGGACCGGTCCTACGAGCAGTACTTC. Translation: CASSGDRSYEQYF.